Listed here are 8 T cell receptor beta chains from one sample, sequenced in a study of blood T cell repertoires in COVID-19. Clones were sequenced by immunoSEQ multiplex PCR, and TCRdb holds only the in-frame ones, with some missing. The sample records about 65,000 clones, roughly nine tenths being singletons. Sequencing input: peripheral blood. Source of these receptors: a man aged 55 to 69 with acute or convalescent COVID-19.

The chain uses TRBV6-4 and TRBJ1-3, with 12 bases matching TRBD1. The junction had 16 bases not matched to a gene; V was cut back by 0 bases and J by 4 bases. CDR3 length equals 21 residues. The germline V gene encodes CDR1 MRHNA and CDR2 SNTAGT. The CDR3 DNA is TGTGCCAGCAGTGACTCGAGTACGGGACAGGGGGCGATATCGGGAGGAAACACCATATATTTT. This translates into CASSDSSTGQGAISGGNTIYF.

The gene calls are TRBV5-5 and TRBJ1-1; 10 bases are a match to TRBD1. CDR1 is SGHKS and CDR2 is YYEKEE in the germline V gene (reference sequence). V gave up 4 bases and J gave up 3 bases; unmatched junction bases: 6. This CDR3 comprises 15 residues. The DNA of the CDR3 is TGTGCCAGCAGCCCTAGGACAGGGGGGTACACTGAAGCTTTCTTT. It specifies CASSPRTGGYTEAFF.

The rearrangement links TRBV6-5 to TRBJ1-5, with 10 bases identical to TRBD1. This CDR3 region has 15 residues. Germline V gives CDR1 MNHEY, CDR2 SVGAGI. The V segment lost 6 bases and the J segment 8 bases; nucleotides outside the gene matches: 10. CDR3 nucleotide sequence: TGTGCCAGCAGGGCCGACAGGGGGCCAACGAAGCCCCAGCATTTT. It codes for CASRADRGPTKPQHF.

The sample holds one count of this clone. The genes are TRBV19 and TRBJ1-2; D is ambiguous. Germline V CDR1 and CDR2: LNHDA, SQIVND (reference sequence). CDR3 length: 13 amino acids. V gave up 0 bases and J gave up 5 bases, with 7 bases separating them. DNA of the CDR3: TGTGCCAGTAGTATAGAATTTCAGTATGGCTACACCTTC. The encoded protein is CASSIEFQYGYTF.

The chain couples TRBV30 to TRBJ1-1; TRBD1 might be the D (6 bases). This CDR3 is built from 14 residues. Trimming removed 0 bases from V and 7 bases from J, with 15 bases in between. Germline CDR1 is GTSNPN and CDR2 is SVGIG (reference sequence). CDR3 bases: TGTGCCTGGAGTGTACCCGGGGGGCCGAATGAAGCTTTCTTT. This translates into CAWSVPGGPNEAFF. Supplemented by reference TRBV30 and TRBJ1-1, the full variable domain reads SQTIHQWPATLVQPVGSPLSLECTVEGTSNPNLYWYRQAAGRGLQLLFYSVGIGQISSEVPQNLSASRPQDRQFILSSKKLLLSDSGFYLCAWSVPGGPNEAFFGQGTRLTVV.

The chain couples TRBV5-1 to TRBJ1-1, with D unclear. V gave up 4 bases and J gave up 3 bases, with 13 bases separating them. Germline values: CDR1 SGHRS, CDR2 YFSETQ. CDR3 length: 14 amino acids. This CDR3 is CASSPNAGYTEAFF. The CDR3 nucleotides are TGCGCCAGCAGCCCCAATGCCGGGTACACTGAAGCTTTCTTT. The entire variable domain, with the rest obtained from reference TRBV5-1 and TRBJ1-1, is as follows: KAGVTQTPRYLIKTRGQQVTLSCSPISGHRSVSWYQQTPGQGLQFLFEYFSETQRNKGNFPGRFSGRQFSNSRSEMNVSTLELGDSALYLCASSPNAGYTEAFFGQGTRLTVV.

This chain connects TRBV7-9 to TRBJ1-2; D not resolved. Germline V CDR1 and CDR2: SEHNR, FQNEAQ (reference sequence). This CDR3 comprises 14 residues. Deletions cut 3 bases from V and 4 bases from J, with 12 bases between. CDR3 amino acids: CASSFHGRGYGYTF. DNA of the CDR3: TGTGCCAGCAGCTTTCATGGCCGTGGCTATGGCTACACCTTC.

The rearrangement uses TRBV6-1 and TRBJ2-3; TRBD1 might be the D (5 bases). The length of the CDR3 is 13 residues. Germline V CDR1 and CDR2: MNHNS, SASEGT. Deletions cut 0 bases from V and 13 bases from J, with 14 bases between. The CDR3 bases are TGTGCCAGCAGTGAAGCGCTTCCGGACATCGAGTATTTT. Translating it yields CASSEALPDIEYF.